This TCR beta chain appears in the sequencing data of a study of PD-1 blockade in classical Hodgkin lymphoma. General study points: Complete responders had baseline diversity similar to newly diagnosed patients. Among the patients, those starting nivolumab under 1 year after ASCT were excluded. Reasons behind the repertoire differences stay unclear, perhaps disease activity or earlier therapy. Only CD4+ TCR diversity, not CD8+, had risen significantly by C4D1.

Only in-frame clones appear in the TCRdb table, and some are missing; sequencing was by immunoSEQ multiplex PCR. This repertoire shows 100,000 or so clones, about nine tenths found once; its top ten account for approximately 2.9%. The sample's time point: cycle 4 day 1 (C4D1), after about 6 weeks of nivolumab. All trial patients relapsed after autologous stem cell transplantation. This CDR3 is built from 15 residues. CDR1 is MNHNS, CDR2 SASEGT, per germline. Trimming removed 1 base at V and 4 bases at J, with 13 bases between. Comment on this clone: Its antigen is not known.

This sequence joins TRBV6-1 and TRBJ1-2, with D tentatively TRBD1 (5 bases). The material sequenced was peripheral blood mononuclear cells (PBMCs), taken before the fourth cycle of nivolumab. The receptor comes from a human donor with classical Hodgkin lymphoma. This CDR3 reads CASSEGGDVSYGYTF. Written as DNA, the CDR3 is TGTGCCAGCAGTGAAGGAGGGGATGTTTCCTATGGCTACACCTTC.